A single T cell receptor beta chain is shown here with its context. Generated by immunoSEQ multiplex PCR, the TCRdb table keeps only in-frame clones and is missing some. Here the sample spans around 150,000 clones, roughly 94% being singletons. These data originate in a study of control samples from healthy donors and cancer patients. Per germline, CDR1 SGHAT and CDR2 FQNNGV. This CDR3 comprises 14 residues. J gave up 6 bases and V 5 bases, and 6 bases lay outside the gene matches. This sequence joins TRBV11-2 and TRBJ2-7, with 11 bases aligning to TRBD1. Input material: blood. This clonotype was obtained from a woman aged 40 to 50 in good health. The CDR3 region is CASSHRTGGIEQYF. The DNA for the CDR3 is TGTGCCAGCAGCCATCGGACAGGGGGCATCGAGCAGTACTTC.